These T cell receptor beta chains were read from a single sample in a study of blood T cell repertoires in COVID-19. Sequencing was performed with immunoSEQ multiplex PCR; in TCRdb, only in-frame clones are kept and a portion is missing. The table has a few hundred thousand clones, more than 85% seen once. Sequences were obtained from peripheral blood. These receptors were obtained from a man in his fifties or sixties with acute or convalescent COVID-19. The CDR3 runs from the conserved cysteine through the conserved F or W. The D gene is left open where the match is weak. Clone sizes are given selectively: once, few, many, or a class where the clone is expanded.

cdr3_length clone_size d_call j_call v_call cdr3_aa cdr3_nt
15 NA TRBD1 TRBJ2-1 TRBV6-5 CASSIQGSPYNEQFF TGTGCCAGCAGTATACAGGGGAGCCCCTACAATGAGCAGTTCTTC
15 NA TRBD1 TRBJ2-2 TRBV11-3 CASSLGGQGGGELFF TGTGCCAGCAGCTTAGGGGGACAGGGAGGCGGGGAGCTGTTTTTT
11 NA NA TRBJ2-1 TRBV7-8 CASSLQGRPIF TGTGCCAGCAGCTTACAGGGCCGGCCGATCTTC
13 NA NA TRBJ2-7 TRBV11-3 CASSPGQGGEQYF TGTGCCAGCAGCCCAGGGCAGGGAGGTGAGCAGTACTTC
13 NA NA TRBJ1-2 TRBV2 CASSTGSGYGYTF TGTGCCAGCAGTACAGGGTCGGGGTATGGCTACACCTTC
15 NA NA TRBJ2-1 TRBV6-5 CASRGGTSSYNEQFF TGTGCCAGCAGGGGCGGAACTAGCTCCTACAATGAGCAGTTCTTC
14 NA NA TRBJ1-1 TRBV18 CASSPAIKNTEAFF TGTGCCAGCTCACCTGCGATAAAGAACACTGAAGCTTTCTTT
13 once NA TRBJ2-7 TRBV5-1 CASSSSVGSEQYF TGCGCCAGCAGCTCCAGCGTGGGTTCTGAGCAGTACTTC
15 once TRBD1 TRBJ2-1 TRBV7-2 CASRSGTGAYNEQFF TGTGCCAGCAGGTCCGGGACAGGGGCCTACAATGAGCAGTTCTTC
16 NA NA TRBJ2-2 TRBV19 CASSIALAQYPGELFF TGTGCCAGTAGTATAGCACTAGCCCAGTATCCCGGGGAGCTGTTTTTT
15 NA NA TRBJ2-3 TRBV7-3 CASSLIGRGTDTQYF TGTGCCAGCAGCTTAATAGGGCGGGGCACAGATACGCAGTATTTT
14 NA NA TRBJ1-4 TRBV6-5 CASSRGPEGEKLFF TGTGCCAGCAGTCGCGGCCCTGAGGGTGAAAAACTGTTTTTT
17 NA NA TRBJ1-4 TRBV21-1 CASSKGTEIATNEKLFF TGTGCCAGCAGCAAAGGGACAGAAATCGCAACTAATGAAAAACTGTTTTTT
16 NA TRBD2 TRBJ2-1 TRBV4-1 CASSQLGGGGPTRRFF TGCGCCAGCAGCCAGCTTGGCGGGGGGGGCCCCACAAGGCGGTTCTTC
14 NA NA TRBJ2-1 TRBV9 CASSVGRGNNEQFF TGTGCCAGCAGCGTAGGGAGGGGAAACAATGAGCAGTTCTTC
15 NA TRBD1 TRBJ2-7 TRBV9 CASSAFRTGGYEQYF TGTGCCAGCAGCGCCTTTCGGACAGGGGGCTACGAGCAGTACTTC
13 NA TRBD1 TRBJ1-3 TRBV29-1 CSVGGQNGNTIYF TGCAGCGTGGGGGGACAGAATGGAAACACCATATATTTT
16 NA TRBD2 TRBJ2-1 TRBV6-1 CASRETSGGPGNEQFF TGTGCCAGCAGAGAAACTAGCGGGGGGCCAGGAAATGAGCAGTTCTTC
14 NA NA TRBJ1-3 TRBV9 CASSVGSSGNTIYF TGTGCCAGCAGCGTAGGCAGCTCTGGAAACACCATATATTTT
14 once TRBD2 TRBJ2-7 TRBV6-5 CASSYERGRYEQYF TGTGCCAGCAGTTACGAGCGGGGTCGCTACGAGCAGTACTTC
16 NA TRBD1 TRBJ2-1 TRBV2 CASSTWTGVYVNEQFF TGTGCCAGCAGTACCTGGACAGGGGTATACGTCAATGAGCAGTTCTTC
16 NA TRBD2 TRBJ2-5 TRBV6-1 CASSEHRGSGGKTQYF TGTGCCAGCAGTGAACACCGCGGTAGCGGGGGGAAGACCCAGTACTTC